The 7 T cell receptor beta chains given below trace back to one sample, sequenced in a study of blood T cell repertoires in COVID-19. Using immunoSEQ multiplex PCR, the repertoire was profiled, and TCRdb retains in-frame clones only, with some absent. The data show approximately 490,000 clones, with roughly nine tenths seen just once and approximately 8% held by the top ten. What was sequenced was PBMCs or T cells enriched from blood (not recorded which). These receptors originate from a woman aged 55-69 years who had recovered from COVID-19.

The V gene is TRBV19, the J gene TRBJ1-1, with a weak D call TRBD1 (6 bases). CDR3 length equals 14 residues. Germline CDR1 and CDR2: LNHDA and SQIVND (reference sequence). Trimming took off 5 bases at V and 1 base at J, with 11 bases between the two ends. Written as DNA, the CDR3 is TGTGCCAGTAGTTTTACAGGGCGGAACACTGAAGCTTTCTTT. Protein product: CASSFTGRNTEAFF.

The J gene is TRBJ2-5, the V gene TRBV5-4; TRBD1 matches at 10 bases. This CDR3 spans 14 amino acids. The V gene end was trimmed by 3 bases and the J gene end by 3 bases; junction bases not matched to a gene: 2. CDR1 and CDR2 (germline): SGHNT, YYREEE (reference sequence). The CDR3 nucleotides are TGTGCCAGCAGCTGGGACAGGGGTGAAGAGACCCAGTACTTC. Its protein is CASSWDRGEETQYF.

This clone was seen once. The V and J genes are TRBV19 and TRBJ2-1, with 7 bases fitting TRBD1. The J segment lost 11 bases and the V segment lost 5 bases, leaving 9 bases of the junction unmatched. Germline values: CDR1 LNHDA, CDR2 SQIVND (reference sequence). This CDR3 comprises 13 residues. CDR3 coding DNA: TGTGCCAGTAGTTCCTTAGACAGGGTACAGCAGTTCTTC. Protein product: CASSSLDRVQQFF.

This rearrangement joins TRBV10-2 to TRBJ2-3, with D possibly matching TRBD2 (6 bases). The V and J ends lost 6 bases and 2 bases respectively, with 9 bases between them. The CDR3 runs 13 residues. The germline CDR1 and CDR2 sequences are WSHSY and SAAADI. The CDR3 reads CASRRDFTDTQYF. CDR3 DNA: TGCGCCAGCAGACGGGACTTCACAGATACGCAGTATTTT.

V is TRBV24-1 and J is TRBJ2-3, with 10 bases identical to TRBD1. The CDR3 is 17 amino acids. CDR1 is KGHDR and CDR2 is SFDVKD in the germline V gene. V lost 3 bases, J lost 4 bases, and 9 bases stayed unmatched. CDR3 bases: TGTGCCACCAGTGATGCCTCCGGGACAGGGGTACCAGATACGCAGTATTTT. Amino acid sequence: CATSDASGTGVPDTQYF.

The CDR3 region has the DNA TGTGCCAGCTCACCAGGGACAGGGAACGAGCAGTACTTC. Translated, it gives CASSPGTGNEQYF. The genes are TRBV18 and TRBJ2-7, with 9 positions matching TRBD1. Germline CDR1 KGHSH, CDR2 LQKENI. Germline trimming cut 2 bases from V and 5 bases from J; bases unmatched to any gene: 1. The CDR3 has 13 residues.

The chain employs TRBV6-5 and TRBJ2-5; TRBD2 might be the D (5 bases). The CDR3 has 14 residues. V lost 2 bases to trimming and J lost 7 bases, with 14 bases between them. Germline CDR1 is MNHEY and CDR2 is SVGAGI. CDR3 coding DNA: TGTGCCAGCAGTTACGAAGAGGGATTCGGGACCCAGTACTTC. Protein product: CASSYEEGFGTQYF.